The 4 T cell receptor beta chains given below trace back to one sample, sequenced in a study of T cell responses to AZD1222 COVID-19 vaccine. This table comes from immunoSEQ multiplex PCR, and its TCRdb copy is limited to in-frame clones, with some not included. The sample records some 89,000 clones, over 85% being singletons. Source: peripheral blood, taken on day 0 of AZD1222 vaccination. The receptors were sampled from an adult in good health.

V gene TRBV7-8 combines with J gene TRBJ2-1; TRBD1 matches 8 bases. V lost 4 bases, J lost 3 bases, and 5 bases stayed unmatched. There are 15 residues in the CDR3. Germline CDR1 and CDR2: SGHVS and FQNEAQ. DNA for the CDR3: TGTGCCAGCAGCTCGGGACAGGTGATCTACAATGAGCAGTTCTTC. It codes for CASSSGQVIYNEQFF. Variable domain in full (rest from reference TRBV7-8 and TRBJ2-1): GAGVSQSPRYKVAKRGQDVALRCDPISGHVSLFWYQQALGQGPEFLTYFQNEAQLDKSGLPSDRFFAERPEGSVSTLKIQRTQQEDSAVYLCASSSGQVIYNEQFFGPGTRLTVL.

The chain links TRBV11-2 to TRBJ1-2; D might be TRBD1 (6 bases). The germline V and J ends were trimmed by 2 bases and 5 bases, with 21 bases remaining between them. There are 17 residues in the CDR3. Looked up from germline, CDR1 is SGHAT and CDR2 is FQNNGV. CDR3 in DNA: TGTGCCAGCAGCTTATCCCGGACAGCTGGCCGGGCGTATGGCTACACCTTC. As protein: CASSLSRTAGRAYGYTF.

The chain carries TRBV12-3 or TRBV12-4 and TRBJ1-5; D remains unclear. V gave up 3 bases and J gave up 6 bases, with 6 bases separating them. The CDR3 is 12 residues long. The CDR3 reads CASSFYSQPQHF. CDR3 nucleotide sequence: TGTGCCAGCAGTTTCTACAGTCAGCCCCAGCATTTT.

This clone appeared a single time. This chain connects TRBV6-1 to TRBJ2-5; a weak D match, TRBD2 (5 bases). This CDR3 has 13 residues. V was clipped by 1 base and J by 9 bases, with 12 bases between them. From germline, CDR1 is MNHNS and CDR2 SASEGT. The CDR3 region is CASSEGQKRAQYF. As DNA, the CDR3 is TGTGCCAGCAGTGAAGGGCAGAAGAGGGCCCAGTACTTC.